These 28 T cell receptor beta chains share one sample of origin, sequenced in a study of blood T cell repertoires in COVID-19. Clones were sequenced by immunoSEQ multiplex PCR, and TCRdb holds only the in-frame ones, with some missing. This sample yields about 67,000 clones, of which roughly nine tenths are seen a single time; about 4.3% belongs to the top ten. The sample taken for sequencing was peripheral blood. Receptors were obtained from a man aged 50 to 59 with active COVID-19.

This clone occurred once. This chain links TRBV11-3 with TRBJ2-1; 8 bases are a match to TRBD2. This CDR3 region has 15 residues. The trim removed 0 bases at V and 6 bases at J, leaving 4 bases unmatched. Germline CDR1 reads SGHNT; CDR2 reads YENEEA. For the CDR3, the DNA is TGTGCCAGCAGCTTAGATTCTAGCGGGTTCAATGAGCAGTTCTTC. It translates to CASSLDSSGFNEQFF. The variable domain in full, with the rest retrieved from reference TRBV11-3 and TRBJ2-1, is EAGVVQSPRYKIIEKKQPVAFWCNPISGHNTLYWYLQNLGQGPELLIRYENEEAVDDSQLPKDRFSAERLKGVDSTLKIQPAELGDSAVYLCASSLDSSGFNEQFFGPGTRLTVL.

V gene TRBV5-1 combines with J gene TRBJ1-5, with D hard to call. Germline V gene sequence: CDR1 SGHRS, CDR2 YFSETQ. Trimming shortened V by 3 bases and J by 2 bases, and 9 bases separated the two germline ends. The length of the CDR3 is 14 residues. The CDR3 nucleotides read TGCGCCAGCAGCTCAGCGGACCGCAATCAGCCCCAGCATTTT. Its protein is CASSSADRNQPQHF.

The V call is TRBV7-2, the J call TRBJ2-7; 9 bases map to TRBD1. Germline loops: CDR1 SGHTA, CDR2 FQGNSA. V gave up 2 bases and J gave up 5 bases; unmatched junction bases: 19. The CDR3 covers 19 residues. In DNA, the CDR3 is TGTGCCAGCAGCTTAAGGGGACAGGGAAAGGGGGGAGGTCTGGACGAGCAGTACTTC. This codes for CASSLRGQGKGGGLDEQYF.

V usage is TRBV28 and J usage is TRBJ2-7; 10 bases fit TRBD2. This CDR3 is built from 14 residues. V lost 3 bases and J lost 6; bases outside the gene matches: 5. Germline CDR1 reads MDHEN; CDR2 reads SYDVKM. CDR3 bases: TGTGCCAGCAGTTTCTCTAGCGGGAGACTCGAGCAGTACTTC. The encoded protein is CASSFSSGRLEQYF.

This clone is a singleton in its sample. The rearrangement links TRBV12-5 to TRBJ1-5; 7 bases map to TRBD1. This CDR3 comprises 16 residues. CDR1 and CDR2 from the germline V gene are LGHNT and FRNRAP. V trimming: 3 bases; J trimming: 0 bases; junction bases outside the gene matches: 5. The CDR3 reads CASGFGGGFSNQPQHF. The CDR3 coding sequence is TGTGCTAGTGGTTTCGGAGGGGGCTTTAGCAATCAGCCCCAGCATTTT.

This clone showed up just once. V usage is TRBV18 and J usage is TRBJ1-2; 7 bases agree with TRBD1. The CDR3 consists of 16 residues. V lost 2 bases and J lost 3; bases outside the gene matches: 9. Germline V lookup: CDR1 KGHSH, CDR2 LQKENI. CDR3 in amino acids: CASSPLSQGVYYGYTF. CDR3 coding DNA: TGTGCCAGCTCACCATTGTCCCAGGGGGTATACTATGGCTACACCTTC.

The chain employs TRBV5-1 and TRBJ2-3; 9 nucleotides align to TRBD1. V dropped 3 bases and J dropped 3; count of bases not matched to a gene: 2. The CDR3 loop spans 14 amino acids. Germline V lookup: CDR1 SGHRS, CDR2 YFSETQ. CDR3 region: CASSSGTGTDTQYF. DNA of the CDR3: TGCGCCAGCAGCTCCGGGACAGGGACAGATACGCAGTATTTT.

This clone is deemed medium-sized. The V and J genes are TRBV6-1 and TRBJ2-7, with 9 nucleotides matching TRBD1. V lost 1 base and J lost 1; bases outside the gene matches: 2. CDR3 length: 15 residues. Germline V lookup: CDR1 MNHNS, CDR2 SASEGT. CDR3 coding DNA: TGTGCCAGCAGTGAAGAGGGACAGGGATCCTACGAGCAGTACTTC. Its translation: CASSEEGQGSYEQYF.

V usage is TRBV7-2 and J usage is TRBJ2-2; a possible D gene is TRBD2 (6 bases). The CDR3 consists of 14 residues. Germline assignment: CDR1 SGHTA and CDR2 FQGNSA. V lost 7 bases and J lost 5, with 14 bases in between. The CDR3 loop is CASIGGPRTGELFF. The CDR3 DNA sequence: TGTGCCAGCATTGGAGGGCCGAGGACCGGGGAGCTGTTTTTT. The entire variable domain, with the rest obtained from reference TRBV7-2 and TRBJ2-2, is as follows: GAGVSQSPSNKVTEKGKDVELRCDPISGHTALYWYRQSLGQGLEFLIYFQGNSAPDKSGLPSDRFSAERTGGSVSTLTIQRTQQEDSAVYLCASIGGPRTGELFFGEGSRLTVL.

The genes are TRBV7-9 and TRBJ1-2; TRBD1 matches at 10 bases. This CDR3 has 16 amino acids. Germline V CDR1 and CDR2: SEHNR, FQNEAQ (reference sequence). Trimming removed 0 bases from V and 6 bases from J; junction bases left unmatched: 7. The CDR3 here is CASSLAVTGGGDGYTF. CDR3 sequence (DNA): TGTGCCAGCAGCTTAGCTGTGACAGGGGGCGGGGATGGCTACACCTTC.

J is TRBJ1-3 and V is TRBV7-9; 10 bases match TRBD1. From germline, CDR1 is SEHNR and CDR2 FQNEAQ (reference sequence). The CDR3 is 17 residues long. The V gene end was trimmed by 4 bases and the J gene end by 4 bases; junction bases not matched to a gene: 10. CDR3 amino acids: CASSSRQGAPSGNTIYF. The CDR3 DNA follows: TGTGCCAGCAGCTCCCGACAGGGGGCGCCTTCAGGAAACACCATATATTTT.

This chain joins TRBV9 and TRBJ1-4; 11 bases map to TRBD1. The V and J ends lost 2 bases and 7 bases, in that order; junction bases with no gene match: 4. This CDR3 has 15 residues. Germline assignment: CDR1 SGDLS and CDR2 YYNGEE. The CDR3 here is CASSVGQGAGEKLFF. The CDR3 nucleotides read TGTGCCAGCAGCGTTGGACAGGGGGCTGGTGAAAAACTGTTTTTT.

This clone has a single count. The V gene is TRBV25-1, the J gene TRBJ1-5, with a possible D match to TRBD1 (5 bases). The germline CDR1 and CDR2 sequences are MGHDK and SYGVNS. The CDR3 length is 13 residues. Between the trimmed V and J ends, which lost 3 bases and 5 bases, there was a span of 8 bases. This CDR3 is CASSDGAYQPQHF. CDR3 nucleotide sequence: TGTGCCAGCAGTGATGGGGCGTATCAGCCCCAGCATTTT.

The chain has TRBV19 and TRBJ1-6; TRBD1 matches at 7 bases. The J segment lost 0 bases and the V segment lost 6 bases, leaving 5 bases of the junction unmatched. Germline V gives CDR1 LNHDA, CDR2 SQIVND (reference sequence). CDR3 size: 16 residues. The CDR3 region is CASRRQGSSYNSPLHF. As DNA, the CDR3 is TGTGCCAGTAGACGACAGGGCAGCTCCTATAATTCACCCCTCCACTTT. The variable domain in full, completed from reference TRBV19 and TRBJ1-6, reads DGGITQSPKYLFRKEGQNVTLSCEQNLNHDAMYWYRQDPGQGLRLIYYSQIVNDFQKGDIAEGYSVSREKKESFPLTVTSAQKNPTAFYLCASRRQGSSYNSPLHFGNGTRLTVT.

The chain employs TRBV19 and TRBJ2-1; 13 bases match TRBD2. Germline assignment: CDR1 LNHDA and CDR2 SQIVND (reference sequence). CDR3 length: 15 residues. V shed 9 bases, J shed 6 bases, and the junction held 8 bases outside the gene matches. The CDR3 sequence: CASLLTSGGANEQFF. The CDR3 bases are TGTGCCAGCCTCCTAACTAGCGGGGGGGCCAATGAGCAGTTCTTC.

The chain couples TRBV9 to TRBJ1-1; a weak D match, TRBD1 (6 bases). Trimming pared 0 bases from V and 11 bases from J, leaving 23 bases between. This CDR3 spans 16 amino acids. CDR1 SGDLS and CDR2 YYNGEE come from the germline V gene. The CDR3 sequence: CASSVGPHANREGAFF. In nucleotides, the CDR3 is TGTGCCAGCAGCGTAGGGCCCCACGCTAACAGGGAAGGGGCTTTCTTT.

The V and J genes are TRBV10-3 and TRBJ2-3, with TRBD1 matching 7 bases. From germline, CDR1 is ENHRY and CDR2 SYGVKD. J was trimmed by 4 bases and V by 6 bases; bases with no gene match: 4. CDR3 length: 13 amino acids. CDR3 coding DNA: TGTGCCATCAGCAGGGGGTCGGCAGATACGCAGTATTTT. This translates into CAISRGSADTQYF.

Notes on this clone: Because it lacks the conserved phenylalanine or tryptophan at the end, this CDR3 is likely a read error. The limits of the CDR3 on the DNA are not certain, so only TCRdb's listed CDR3 is given. V usage is TRBV11-3 and J usage is TRBJ2-3; the table assigns TRBD2, which was not confirmed against the DNA. In germline, CDR1 is SGHNT, CDR2 YENEEA. The CDR3 contains 11 residues when both ends are counted. The CDR3 region is CASSLDQGLAV.

This clone was found a few times. CDR3 region: CASSQQGQYSNQPQHF. CDR3 DNA: TGCGCCAGCAGCCAACAAGGACAGTATAGCAATCAGCCCCAGCATTTT. The chain employs TRBV4-1 and TRBJ1-5; D perhaps matches TRBD1 (6 bases). The CDR3 loop spans 16 amino acids. CDR1 and CDR2 from the germline V gene are MGHRA and YSYEKL. Trimming cost V 2 bases and J 0 bases, with 11 bases left between them.

J is TRBJ2-1 and V is TRBV5-4, with D possibly TRBD1 on 5 matching bases. Germline V gene data show CDR1 as SGHNT and CDR2 as YYREEE (reference sequence). The CDR3 sequence is 14 residues long. V was clipped by 7 bases and J by 6 bases, with 17 bases between them. The CDR3 reads CASGSRQGVNEQFF. CDR3 sequence (DNA): TGTGCCAGCGGTTCCCGGCAGGGTGTCAATGAGCAGTTCTTC.

The gene calls are TRBV27 and TRBJ1-2; D call uncertain. In germline, CDR1 is MNHEY, CDR2 SMNVEV (reference sequence). The CDR3 has 14 residues. The V end was cut by 5 bases, the J end by 0 bases, with 10 bases between. The CDR3: CASSLDGTNYGYTF. DNA of the CDR3: TGTGCCAGCAGTCTAGACGGTACTAACTATGGCTACACCTTC.

The sample holds a few counts of this clone. The chain uses TRBV6-2 or TRBV6-3 and TRBJ1-5, with 8 nucleotides matching TRBD1. Looked up from germline, CDR1 is MNHEY and CDR2 is SVGEGT. The junction had 7 bases not matched to a gene; V was cut back by 4 bases and J by 5 bases. The CDR3 extends over 15 amino acids. The CDR3 nucleotides read TGTGCCAGCAGTTCAACAGGGGGGGGTCATCAGCCCCAGCATTTT. Translation gives CASSSTGGGHQPQHF.

J is TRBJ2-1 and V is TRBV18; D may be TRBD2 (7 bases). Trimming took 3 bases from V and 2 from J, leaving 14 bases between them. The germline V gene has CDR1 KGHSH and CDR2 LQKENI. The CDR3 covers 16 residues. The CDR3 reads CASSPYTGGPYNEQFF. CDR3 in DNA: TGTGCCAGCTCACCCTATACGGGGGGCCCCTACAATGAGCAGTTCTTC.

V and J are TRBV10-3 and TRBJ1-2; D not certain. CDR1 and CDR2 (germline): ENHRY, SYGVKD. The length of the CDR3 is 12 residues. Trimming cost V 11 bases and J 9 bases, with 19 bases left between them. CDR3 in amino acids: CAVLGRGDCYTF. The CDR3 DNA reads as TGTGCCGTCCTTGGTCGCGGAGATTGCTACACCTTC.

The chain uses TRBV10-3 and TRBJ2-1; 9 positions agree with TRBD2. The length of the CDR3 is 16 residues. V gave up 2 bases and J gave up 8 bases; unmatched junction bases: 10. Germline assignment: CDR1 ENHRY and CDR2 SYGVKD. CDR3 region: CAISEGSSSGEYEQFF. For the CDR3, the DNA is TGTGCCATCAGTGAGGGGTCCTCTAGCGGGGAGTATGAGCAGTTCTTC.

The chain joins TRBV11-1 to TRBJ1-1, with TRBD1 identical over 7 bases. The CDR3 spans 14 residues. V was pared by 6 bases and J by 5 bases, with 9 bases of the junction left unmatched. CDR1 and CDR2 from the germline V gene are SGHAT and FQDESV (reference sequence). Written as DNA, the CDR3 is TGTGCCAGCAGATACAAGACAGGGTTTACTGAAGCTTTCTTT. It encodes CASRYKTGFTEAFF.

The CDR3 DNA reads TGCGCCAGCAGCTTGGCCATGGGACAGGCCAATGGCTACACCTTC. Its translation is CASSLAMGQANGYTF. The gene calls are TRBV5-1 and TRBJ1-2; 8 positions agree with TRBD1. This CDR3 comprises 15 residues. The germline gives CDR1 SGHRS, CDR2 YFSETQ. Germline trimming cut 0 bases from V and 6 bases from J; bases unmatched to any gene: 7.

V usage is TRBV7-2 and J usage is TRBJ1-1; no clear D gene. The germline V and J ends were trimmed by 6 bases and 1 base, with 12 bases remaining between them. CDR1 and CDR2 (germline): SGHTA, FQGNSA. This CDR3 region has 14 residues. CDR3 bases: TGTGCCAGCAGAAAAGGACGGGAGAACACTGAAGCTTTCTTT. Its protein product is CASRKGRENTEAFF.